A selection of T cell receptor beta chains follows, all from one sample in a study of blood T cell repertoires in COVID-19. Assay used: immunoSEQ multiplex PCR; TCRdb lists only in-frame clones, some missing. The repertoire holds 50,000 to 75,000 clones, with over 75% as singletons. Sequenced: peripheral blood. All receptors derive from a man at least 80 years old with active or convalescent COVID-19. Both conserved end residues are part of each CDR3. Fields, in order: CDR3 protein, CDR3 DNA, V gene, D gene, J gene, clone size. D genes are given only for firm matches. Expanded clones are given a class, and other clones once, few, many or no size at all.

CDR3aa: CASSDGTAGTDTQYF
CDR3nt: TGCGCCAGCAGCGACGGGACAGCAGGCACAGATACGCAGTATTTT
v_gene: TRBV5-1
d_gene: TRBD1
j_gene: TRBJ2-3
abundance: NA

CDR3aa: CASSTGFNQPQHF
CDR3nt: TGTGCCAGCAGTACAGGGTTTAATCAGCCCCAGCATTTT
v_gene: TRBV7-2
d_gene: NA
j_gene: TRBJ1-5
abundance: NA

CDR3aa: CASRPLGTEAFF
CDR3nt: TGTGCCAGCAGACCTCTCGGCACTGAAGCTTTCTTT
v_gene: TRBV12-3/TRBV12-4
d_gene: NA
j_gene: TRBJ1-1
abundance: NA

CDR3aa: CASRNTGSNTGELFF
CDR3nt: TGTGCCAGCAGGAATACAGGGTCGAACACCGGGGAGCTGTTTTTT
v_gene: TRBV28
d_gene: NA
j_gene: TRBJ2-2
abundance: once

CDR3aa: CASNPASGRANNEQFF
CDR3nt: TGTGCCAGTAACCCCGCTTCTGGGCGGGCAAACAATGAGCAGTTCTTC
v_gene: TRBV19
d_gene: NA
j_gene: TRBJ2-1
abundance: NA

CDR3aa: CASSHGQGEQYF
CDR3nt: TGTGCCAGCAGCCATGGGCAAGGCGAGCAGTACTTC
v_gene: TRBV7-6
d_gene: NA
j_gene: TRBJ2-7
abundance: NA

CDR3aa: CASSQGLTLGRSEAFF
CDR3nt: TGTGCCAGCAGCCAGGGACTGACACTAGGACGTTCTGAAGCTTTCTTT
v_gene: TRBV3-1/TRBV3-2
d_gene: NA
j_gene: TRBJ1-1
abundance: NA

CDR3aa: CASRRQQTNQPQHF
CDR3nt: TGTGCCAGTAGACGTCAACAAACCAATCAGCCCCAGCATTTT
v_gene: TRBV19
d_gene: NA
j_gene: TRBJ1-5
abundance: NA

CDR3aa: CASSVSTGLNTEAFF
CDR3nt: TGTGCCAGCAGCGTTTCGACAGGGCTGAACACTGAAGCTTTCTTT
v_gene: TRBV5-4
d_gene: TRBD1
j_gene: TRBJ1-1
abundance: NA

CDR3aa: CASSERGKDTEAFF
CDR3nt: TGTGCCAGCAGTGAGCGGGGGAAGGACACTGAAGCTTTCTTT
v_gene: TRBV6-1
d_gene: NA
j_gene: TRBJ1-1
abundance: NA

CDR3aa: CASSYSEVQGAFNQPQHF
CDR3nt: TGTGCCAGCAGTTACTCAGAAGTTCAGGGGGCATTCAATCAGCCCCAGCATTTT
v_gene: TRBV6-2/TRBV6-3
d_gene: TRBD1
j_gene: TRBJ1-5
abundance: few

CDR3aa: CASSRTGANYGYTF
CDR3nt: TGTGCCAGCAGCCGGACAGGGGCTAACTATGGCTACACCTTC
v_gene: TRBV14
d_gene: TRBD1
j_gene: TRBJ1-2
abundance: NA

CDR3aa: CASSQGLASLVETQYF
CDR3nt: TGTGCCAGCAGCCAAGGTCTTGCTAGTTTGGTGGAGACCCAGTACTTC
v_gene: TRBV4-2
d_gene: NA
j_gene: TRBJ2-5
abundance: NA

CDR3aa: CASSPGMSGYNEQFF
CDR3nt: TGCGCCAGCAGCCCCGGAATGTCCGGGTACAATGAGCAGTTCTTC
v_gene: TRBV4-1
d_gene: NA
j_gene: TRBJ2-1
abundance: NA

CDR3aa: CASSRTGNNSPLHF
CDR3nt: TGTGCCAGCAGCCGGACAGGGAATAATTCACCCCTCCACTTT
v_gene: TRBV7-2
d_gene: TRBD1
j_gene: TRBJ1-6
abundance: once

CDR3aa: CASSENSRVYSRNGKLFF
CDR3nt: TGTGCCAGCAGTGAAAACAGCAGGGTATATAGCAGGAACGGAAAACTGTTTTTT
v_gene: TRBV6-1
d_gene: NA
j_gene: TRBJ1-4
abundance: NA

CDR3aa: CASSGAGTGYTGELFF
CDR3nt: TGTGCCAGCAGTGGGGCTGGGACAGGGTACACCGGGGAGCTGTTTTTT
v_gene: TRBV25-1
d_gene: TRBD1
j_gene: TRBJ2-2
abundance: few

CDR3aa: CASSYVGGRGRELFF
CDR3nt: TGTGCCAGCAGTTACGTTGGCGGGAGGGGTAGGGAGCTGTTTTTT
v_gene: TRBV6-2/TRBV6-3
d_gene: TRBD2
j_gene: TRBJ2-2
abundance: NA

CDR3aa: CASSSGWDLGYNEKLFF
CDR3nt: TGTGCCAGTAGTTCGGGATGGGATTTGGGGTATAATGAAAAACTGTTTTTT
v_gene: TRBV19
d_gene: NA
j_gene: TRBJ1-4
abundance: NA

CDR3aa: CSVVVVRSGAFF
CDR3nt: TGCAGCGTTGTCGTCGTTCGATCGGGAGCTTTCTTT
v_gene: TRBV29-1
d_gene: NA
j_gene: TRBJ1-1
abundance: few

CDR3aa: CSGTGVNEQFF
CDR3nt: TGCAGCGGGACAGGGGTCAATGAGCAGTTCTTC
v_gene: TRBV20-1
d_gene: TRBD1
j_gene: TRBJ2-1
abundance: once

CDR3aa: CASSFYLGSGGIQETQYF
CDR3nt: TGTGCCAGCAGTTTCTACTTGGGATCCGGGGGAATACAAGAGACCCAGTACTTC
v_gene: TRBV6-2/TRBV6-3
d_gene: NA
j_gene: TRBJ2-5
abundance: NA

CDR3aa: CASTYRDRGLYEQYF
CDR3nt: TGTGCCAGCACCTACCGGGACAGGGGGTTGTACGAGCAGTACTTC
v_gene: TRBV5-6
d_gene: TRBD1
j_gene: TRBJ2-7
abundance: NA

CDR3aa: CAINGGGNLDGYTF
CDR3nt: TGTGCCATCAACGGCGGCGGGAACCTGGATGGCTACACCTTC
v_gene: TRBV10-3
d_gene: NA
j_gene: TRBJ1-2
abundance: NA

CDR3aa: CASSFRREPDTQYF
CDR3nt: TGTGCCAGCAGCTTTAGGCGGGAACCAGATACGCAGTATTTT
v_gene: TRBV5-4
d_gene: NA
j_gene: TRBJ2-3
abundance: NA

CDR3aa: CASSPPTGGNTGELFF
CDR3nt: TGTGCCAGCTCACCACCGACAGGGGGCAATACCGGGGAGCTGTTTTTT
v_gene: TRBV18
d_gene: TRBD1
j_gene: TRBJ2-2
abundance: once

CDR3aa: CATSDGSRETQYF
CDR3nt: TGTGCCACCAGCGACGGGTCGAGAGAGACCCAGTACTTC
v_gene: TRBV24-1
d_gene: NA
j_gene: TRBJ2-5
abundance: few

CDR3aa: CAWSELGNTIYF
CDR3nt: TGTGCCTGGAGTGAACTAGGGAACACCATATATTTT
v_gene: TRBV30
d_gene: NA
j_gene: TRBJ1-3
abundance: NA

CDR3aa: CASSAGLAGGLYEQYF
CDR3nt: TGTGCCAGCAGCGCGGGACTAGCGGGAGGGTTATACGAGCAGTACTTC
v_gene: TRBV9
d_gene: TRBD2
j_gene: TRBJ2-7
abundance: few

CDR3aa: CASSARLAGGSYSSYNEQFF
CDR3nt: TGTGCCAGCAGCGCTCGACTAGCGGGGGGCTCCTATAGCTCCTACAATGAGCAGTTCTTC
v_gene: TRBV9
d_gene: TRBD2
j_gene: TRBJ2-1
abundance: NA

CDR3aa: CATRDTFANTGELFF
CDR3nt: TGTGCCACTAGGGACACGTTCGCGAACACCGGGGAGCTGTTTTTT
v_gene: TRBV6-5
d_gene: NA
j_gene: TRBJ2-2
abundance: NA

CDR3aa: CASSESDRTGLSHEQYF
CDR3nt: TGCGCCAGCAGTGAGTCCGACAGGACAGGGCTTAGCCACGAGCAGTACTTC
v_gene: TRBV10-1
d_gene: TRBD1
j_gene: TRBJ2-7
abundance: NA

CDR3aa: CASSLGQGNKRNTEAFF
CDR3nt: TGCGCCAGCAGCTTAGGCCAGGGTAATAAGAGGAACACTGAAGCTTTCTTT
v_gene: TRBV5-1
d_gene: NA
j_gene: TRBJ1-1
abundance: few

CDR3aa: CASRKAGGPQETQYF
CDR3nt: TGTGCCAGCAGGAAAGCGGGGGGGCCTCAAGAGACCCAGTACTTC
v_gene: TRBV6-5
d_gene: TRBD2
j_gene: TRBJ2-5
abundance: NA

CDR3aa: CASSMGQAGELFF
CDR3nt: TGTGCCAGCAGTATGGGACAGGCCGGGGAGCTGTTTTTT
v_gene: TRBV12-3/TRBV12-4
d_gene: TRBD1
j_gene: TRBJ2-2
abundance: NA

CDR3aa: CASSLSVAGPYEQYF
CDR3nt: TGTGCCAGCAGCTTATCAGTAGCGGGCCCCTACGAGCAGTACTTC
v_gene: TRBV7-2
d_gene: TRBD2
j_gene: TRBJ2-7
abundance: NA

CDR3aa: CASSGTGNSGNTIYF
CDR3nt: TGTGCCAGCTCCGGGACAGGGAACTCTGGAAACACCATATATTTT
v_gene: TRBV2
d_gene: TRBD1
j_gene: TRBJ1-3
abundance: few

CDR3aa: CSVEPSGGYNEQFF
CDR3nt: TGCAGCGTTGAACCCAGCGGAGGCTACAATGAGCAGTTCTTC
v_gene: TRBV29-1
d_gene: NA
j_gene: TRBJ2-1
abundance: NA

CDR3aa: CASSEPSGGAYEQYF
CDR3nt: TGTGCCAGCAGTGAGCCGAGCGGCGGGGCTTACGAGCAGTACTTC
v_gene: TRBV6-1
d_gene: NA
j_gene: TRBJ2-7
abundance: NA

CDR3aa: CASSIVSVYGYTF
CDR3nt: TGTGCCAGTAGTATAGTCAGCGTATATGGCTACACCTTC
v_gene: TRBV19
d_gene: NA
j_gene: TRBJ1-2
abundance: NA

CDR3aa: CASSLGTEKNIQYF
CDR3nt: TGTGCCAGCAGCTTGGGGACAGAAAAGAACATTCAGTACTTC
v_gene: TRBV5-4
d_gene: NA
j_gene: TRBJ2-4
abundance: NA

CDR3aa: CASSHDRISGNTIYF
CDR3nt: TGTGCCAGCAGCCATGACAGGATCTCTGGAAACACCATATATTTT
v_gene: TRBV7-8
d_gene: NA
j_gene: TRBJ1-3
abundance: few

CDR3aa: CASTPRPRGNGTEAFF
CDR3nt: TGTGCCAGCACCCCAAGACCCAGGGGAAACGGCACTGAAGCTTTCTTT
v_gene: TRBV6-2/TRBV6-3
d_gene: NA
j_gene: TRBJ1-1
abundance: NA

CDR3aa: CASSQGSWQYF
CDR3nt: TGTGCCAGCAGCCAGGGGAGTTGGCAGTACTTC
v_gene: TRBV6-5
d_gene: NA
j_gene: TRBJ2-7
abundance: NA

CDR3aa: CASNGGSSYNSPLHF
CDR3nt: TGTGCCAGCAACGGGGGAAGCTCCTATAATTCACCCCTCCACTTT
v_gene: TRBV5-8
d_gene: NA
j_gene: TRBJ1-6
abundance: NA

CDR3aa: CASSSYPATNEKLFF
CDR3nt: TGTGCCAGCAGTTCCTATCCTGCAACTAATGAAAAACTGTTTTTT
v_gene: TRBV27
d_gene: NA
j_gene: TRBJ1-4
abundance: NA

CDR3aa: CASGDGDRPYEKLFF
CDR3nt: TGTGCTAGTGGGGACGGGGACAGGCCTTATGAAAAACTGTTTTTT
v_gene: TRBV12-5
d_gene: TRBD1
j_gene: TRBJ1-4
abundance: NA